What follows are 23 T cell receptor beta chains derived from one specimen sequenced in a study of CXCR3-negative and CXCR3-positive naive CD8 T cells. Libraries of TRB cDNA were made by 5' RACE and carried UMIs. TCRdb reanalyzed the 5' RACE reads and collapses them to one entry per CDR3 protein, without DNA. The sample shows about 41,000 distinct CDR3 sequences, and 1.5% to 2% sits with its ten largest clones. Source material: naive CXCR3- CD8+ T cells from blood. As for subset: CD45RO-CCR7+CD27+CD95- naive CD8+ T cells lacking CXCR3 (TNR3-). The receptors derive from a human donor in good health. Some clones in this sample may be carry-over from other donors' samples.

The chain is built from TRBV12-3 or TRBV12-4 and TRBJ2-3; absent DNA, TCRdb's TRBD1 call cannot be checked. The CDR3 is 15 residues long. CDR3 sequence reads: CASSPKGATLHTQYF.

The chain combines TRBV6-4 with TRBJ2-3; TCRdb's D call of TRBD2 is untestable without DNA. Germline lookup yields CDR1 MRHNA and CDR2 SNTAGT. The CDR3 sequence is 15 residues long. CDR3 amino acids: CASSESGGAADTQYF.

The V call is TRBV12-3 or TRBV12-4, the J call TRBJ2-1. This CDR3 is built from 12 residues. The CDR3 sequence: CASSPNWNEQFF.

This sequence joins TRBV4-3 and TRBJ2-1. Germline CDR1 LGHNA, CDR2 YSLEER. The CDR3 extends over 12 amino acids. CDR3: CASSQEGNEQFF.

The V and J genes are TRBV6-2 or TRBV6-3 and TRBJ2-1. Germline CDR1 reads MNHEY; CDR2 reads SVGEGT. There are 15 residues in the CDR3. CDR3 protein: CASSYWHPSYNEQFF.

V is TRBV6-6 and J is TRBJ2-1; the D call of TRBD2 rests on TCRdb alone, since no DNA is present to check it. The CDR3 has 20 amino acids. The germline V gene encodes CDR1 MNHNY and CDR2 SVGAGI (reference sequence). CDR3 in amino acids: CASSYSSLAGGLSSYNEQFF.

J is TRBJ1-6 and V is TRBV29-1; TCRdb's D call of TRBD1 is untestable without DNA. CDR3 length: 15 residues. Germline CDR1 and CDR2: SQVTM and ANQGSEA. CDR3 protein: CSVVSGDAANSPLHF.

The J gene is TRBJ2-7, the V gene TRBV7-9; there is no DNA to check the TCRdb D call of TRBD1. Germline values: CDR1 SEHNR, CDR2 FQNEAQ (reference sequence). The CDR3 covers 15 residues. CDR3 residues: CASSPPVAGGPEQYF.

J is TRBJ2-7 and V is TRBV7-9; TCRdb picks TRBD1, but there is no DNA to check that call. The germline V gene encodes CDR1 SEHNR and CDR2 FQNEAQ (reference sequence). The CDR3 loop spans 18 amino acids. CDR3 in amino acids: CASSLKFVEGRGDYEQYF.

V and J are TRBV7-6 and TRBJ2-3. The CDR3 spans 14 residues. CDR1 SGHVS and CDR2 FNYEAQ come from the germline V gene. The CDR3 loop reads CASSLLAVTDTQYF.

The CDR3 region is CASSRTRAADTEAFF. The rearrangement uses TRBV7-9 and TRBJ1-1; the D call from TCRdb, TRBD1, cannot be confirmed without DNA. The CDR3 is 15 amino acids. Germline V gives CDR1 SEHNR, CDR2 FQNEAQ (reference sequence).

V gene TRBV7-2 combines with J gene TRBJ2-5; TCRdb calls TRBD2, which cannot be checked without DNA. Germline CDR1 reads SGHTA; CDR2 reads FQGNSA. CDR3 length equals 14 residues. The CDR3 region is CASTQLAGEETQYF.

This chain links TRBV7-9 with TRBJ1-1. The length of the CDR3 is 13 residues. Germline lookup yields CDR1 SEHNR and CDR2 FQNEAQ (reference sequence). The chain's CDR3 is CASSLGQGRGAFF.

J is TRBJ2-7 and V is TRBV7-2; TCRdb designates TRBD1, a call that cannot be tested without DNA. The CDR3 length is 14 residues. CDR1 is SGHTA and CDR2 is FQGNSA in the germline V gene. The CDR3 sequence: CASSLAGQPREQYF.

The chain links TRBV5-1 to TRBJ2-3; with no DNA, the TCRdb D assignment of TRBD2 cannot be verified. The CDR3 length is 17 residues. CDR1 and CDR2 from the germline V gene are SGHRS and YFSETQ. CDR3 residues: CASSSSPALGSEDTQYF.

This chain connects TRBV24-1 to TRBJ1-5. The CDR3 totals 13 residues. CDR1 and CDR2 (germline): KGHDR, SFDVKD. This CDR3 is CATSDWAGQPQHF.

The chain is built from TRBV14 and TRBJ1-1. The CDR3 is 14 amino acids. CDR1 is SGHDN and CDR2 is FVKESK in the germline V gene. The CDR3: CASSQVGSSTEAFF. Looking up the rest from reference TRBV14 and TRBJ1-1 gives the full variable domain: EAGVTQFPSHSVIEKGQTVTLRCDPISGHDNLYWYRRVMGKEIKFLLHFVKESKQDESGMPNNRFLAERTGGTYSTLKVQPAELEDSGVYFCASSQVGSSTEAFFGQGTRLTVV.

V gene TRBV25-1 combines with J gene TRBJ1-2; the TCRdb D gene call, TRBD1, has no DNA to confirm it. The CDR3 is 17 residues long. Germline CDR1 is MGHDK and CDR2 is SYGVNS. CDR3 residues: CASSVPGQGAPNYGYTF.

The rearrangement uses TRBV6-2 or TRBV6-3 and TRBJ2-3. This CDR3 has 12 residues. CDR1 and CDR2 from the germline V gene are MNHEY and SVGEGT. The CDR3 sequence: CASSYIHDTQYF.

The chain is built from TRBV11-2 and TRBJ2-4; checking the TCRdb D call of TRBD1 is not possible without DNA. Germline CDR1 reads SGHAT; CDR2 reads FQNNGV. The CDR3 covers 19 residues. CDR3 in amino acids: CASSSPRDSAHLGKNIQYF.

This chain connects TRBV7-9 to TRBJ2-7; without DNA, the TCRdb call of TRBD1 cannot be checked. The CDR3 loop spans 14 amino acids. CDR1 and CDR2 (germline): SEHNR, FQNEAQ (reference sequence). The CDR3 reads CASSARGPSYEQYF.

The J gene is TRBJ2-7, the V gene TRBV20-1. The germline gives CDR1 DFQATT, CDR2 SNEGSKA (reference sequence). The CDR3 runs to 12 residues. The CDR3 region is CSARGESYEQYF.

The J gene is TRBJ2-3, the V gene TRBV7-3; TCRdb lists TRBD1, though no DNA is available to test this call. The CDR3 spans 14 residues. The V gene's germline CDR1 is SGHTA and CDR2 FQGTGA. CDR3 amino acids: CASSPQGGTDTQYF. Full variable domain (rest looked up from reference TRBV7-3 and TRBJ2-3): GAGVSQTPSNKVTEKGKYVELRCDPISGHTALYWYRQSLGQGPEFLIYFQGTGAADDSGLPNDRFFAVRPEGSVSTLKIQRTERGDSAVYLCASSPQGGTDTQYFGPGTRLTVL.